Listed here are 18 T cell receptor beta chains from one sample, sequenced in a study of blood T cell repertoires in COVID-19. Sequencing used immunoSEQ multiplex PCR; TCRdb keeps in-frame clones, though not all of them. The table lists about 260,000 clones, about 86% of them singletons, with approximately 4% in the top ten. The sequenced sample consisted of PBMCs or T cells enriched from blood (not recorded which). The source is a man in his thirties or forties with acute COVID-19.

This chain joins TRBV24-1 and TRBJ2-2, with unresolved D. CDR3 size: 13 residues. The germline gives CDR1 KGHDR, CDR2 SFDVKD. V dropped 3 bases and J dropped 4 bases, with 5 bases sitting between them. The CDR3 loop reads CATSDKPTGELFF. The CDR3 DNA is TGTGCCACCAGTGATAAGCCCACCGGGGAGCTGTTTTTT.

The chain carries TRBV6-5 and TRBJ1-5; weak D call: TRBD1 (6 bases). V gave up 8 bases and J gave up 4 bases, with 15 bases separating them. Germline loops: CDR1 MNHEY, CDR2 SVGAGI. This CDR3 region has 14 residues. CDR3 residues: CASEDQGWNQPQHF. In DNA form, the CDR3 reads TGTGCCAGCGAAGATCAGGGGTGGAATCAGCCCCAGCATTTT.

The rearrangement links TRBV7-7 to TRBJ2-3; 13 bases line up with TRBD2. The CDR3 is made up of 15 amino acids. Germline CDR1 is SSHAT and CDR2 is FNYEAQ (reference sequence). Unmatched junction bases numbered 2, after V lost 5 bases and J lost 3 bases. The CDR3: CASSGGLAGTDTQYF. CDR3 DNA: TGTGCCAGCAGCGGGGGACTAGCGGGGACAGATACGCAGTATTTT.

The rearrangement links TRBV4-1 to TRBJ1-5, with D uncertain. Germline V gives CDR1 MGHRA, CDR2 YSYEKL. V was shortened by 0 bases and J by 1 base, with 7 bases between the two germline ends. This CDR3 is built from 15 residues. This CDR3 is CASSQEEASNQPQHF. The CDR3 bases are TGCGCCAGCAGCCAAGAAGAGGCGAGCAATCAGCCCCAGCATTTT.

The rearrangement links TRBV11-3 to TRBJ2-1; weak D call: TRBD2 (6 bases). The CDR3 runs 17 residues. With 5 bases removed from V and 2 bases from J, the gap between germline ends came to 19 bases. From germline, CDR1 is SGHNT and CDR2 YENEEA. CDR3 sequence (DNA): TGTGCCAGCAGCCCTGTACAACTAGCAGAACCCTACAATGAGCAGTTCTTC. It specifies CASSPVQLAEPYNEQFF.

This clone was picked up one time. This sequence joins TRBV18 and TRBJ1-5, with 7 bases that match TRBD1. The V segment lost 5 bases and the J segment 0 bases; nucleotides outside the gene matches: 7. CDR3 length: 16 amino acids. The germline V gene has CDR1 KGHSH and CDR2 LQKENI. This chain's CDR3 is CASSSGQPNSNQPQHF. CDR3 nucleotide sequence: TGTGCCAGCTCATCGGGACAGCCAAATAGCAATCAGCCCCAGCATTTT.

The J gene is TRBJ2-5, the V gene TRBV5-1, with D possibly TRBD1 on 6 matching bases. The germline CDR1 and CDR2 sequences are SGHRS and YFSETQ. The V and J ends lost 4 bases and 5 bases respectively, with 15 bases between them. The CDR3 contains 14 residues. CDR3 nucleotides: TGCGCCAGCAGCCTAGGGGGTCTACGTGAGACCCAGTACTTC. It yields the protein CASSLGGLRETQYF.

For this clone: One end of the junction varies from germline; a read error may be responsible. The gene calls are TRBV5-1 and TRBJ1-4, with D possibly TRBD1 on 5 matching bases. The CDR3 length is 13 residues. Germline values: CDR1 SGHRS, CDR2 YFSETQ. The CDR3 coding sequence is TGTGCCAGCAGTTTGACAGTGGATGAAAAACTGTTTTTT. Amino acid sequence: CASSLTVDEKLFF.

This clone came up a few times. The same CDR3 is also encoded by other DNA sequences in this sample. This chain connects TRBV19 to TRBJ2-1; D perhaps matches TRBD1 (6 bases). The CDR3 is 15 amino acids. The germline CDR1 and CDR2 sequences are LNHDA and SQIVND (reference sequence). Trimming took 5 bases from V and 0 from J, leaving 11 bases between them. CDR3: CASSPDRSSYNEQFF. For the CDR3, the DNA is TGTGCCAGTAGTCCCGACAGGAGCTCCTACAATGAGCAGTTCTTC.

V usage is TRBV7-9 and J usage is TRBJ1-5; 7 nucleotides line up with TRBD1. Trimming at V came to 5 bases and at J to 10 bases, leaving 2 bases not matched to a gene. Germline CDR1 SEHNR, CDR2 FQNEAQ (reference sequence). The CDR3 extends over 11 amino acids. The CDR3 DNA sequence: TGTGCCAGCAGCGCAGGGGGACCCCAGCATTTT. Its protein is CASSAGGPQHF.

The V call is TRBV6-5, the J call TRBJ1-5; 7 bases line up with TRBD1. There are 14 residues in the CDR3. Germline V gene sequence: CDR1 MNHEY, CDR2 SVGAGI. V was clipped by 6 bases and J by 5 bases; unmatched bases: 7. CDR3 in DNA: TGTGCCAGCAGGCCGACAGGGAAACATCAGCCCCAGCATTTT. Translated, it gives CASRPTGKHQPQHF.

This sequence joins TRBV12-3 or TRBV12-4 and TRBJ1-1; D might be TRBD1 (5 bases). The ends were cut back, 10 bases at V and 2 bases at J, with 14 bases in the middle. This CDR3 is 13 amino acids long. The CDR3 sequence: CAIRGRGNTEAFF. The CDR3, as DNA: TGTGCCATCCGTGGGAGGGGTAACACTGAAGCTTTCTTT.

The sample holds one count of this clone. The genes are TRBV4-3 and TRBJ1-3; D perhaps matches TRBD1 (6 bases). CDR1 is LGHNA and CDR2 is YSLEER in the germline V gene. V was cut by 3 bases and J by 4 bases, with 28 bases left in between. The CDR3 has 20 amino acids. DNA for the CDR3: TGCGCCAGCAGCCATAAACCGGGACACAGTATGGAGTGGGCAGGAAACACCATATATTTT. It is translated as CASSHKPGHSMEWAGNTIYF.

The chain recombines TRBV5-4 with TRBJ2-3; 9 bases match TRBD1. Losses at the gene ends were 1 base for V and 4 bases for J; bases not matched to a gene: 4. This CDR3 is 15 amino acids long. From germline, CDR1 is SGHNT and CDR2 YYREEE (reference sequence). CDR3 nucleotides: TGTGCCAGCAGCTTGCGGGACAGGGTAGCAGATACGCAGTATTTT. It translates to CASSLRDRVADTQYF.

This chain uses TRBV5-4 with TRBJ2-7; the D gene is possibly TRBD1 (5 bases). V was pared by 0 bases and J by 0 bases, with 7 bases between. This CDR3 spans 14 amino acids. Germline V CDR1 and CDR2: SGHNT, YYREEE (reference sequence). Here the CDR3 DNA reads TGTGCCAGCAGCTTGGACAGGAGCTCCTACGAGCAGTACGTC. Amino acids: CASSLDRSSYEQYV.

This clone was detected a few times. V usage is TRBV6-1 and J usage is TRBJ2-1, with a weak D call TRBD1 (5 bases). CDR3 length equals 14 residues. Germline CDR1 MNHNS, CDR2 SASEGT. V was cut by 3 bases and J by 3 bases, with 9 bases left in between. As DNA, the CDR3 is TGTGCCAGCAGTGATGGCAGGGACTACAATGAGCAGTTCTTC. This gives the protein CASSDGRDYNEQFF.

The chain has TRBV7-9 and TRBJ2-1; 9 positions agree with TRBD2. Germline CDR1 SEHNR, CDR2 FQNEAQ (reference sequence). V shed 5 bases, J shed 8 bases, and the junction held 10 bases outside the gene matches. The CDR3 covers 15 residues. CDR3 bases: TGTGCCAGCAGCCCACGGACTAGCGTGACATATGAGCAGTTCTTC. Translation: CASSPRTSVTYEQFF.

The V and J genes are TRBV4-3 and TRBJ1-4; 10 bases align to TRBD1. J was trimmed by 5 bases and V by 1 base; bases with no gene match: 4. The CDR3 consists of 16 residues. The germline V gene has CDR1 LGHNA and CDR2 YSLEER. The CDR3 is CASSQVSTGGNEKLFF. The CDR3 bases are TGCGCCAGCAGCCAAGTGTCGACAGGGGGCAATGAAAAACTGTTTTTT.